A single sample gave rise to the 16 T cell receptor beta chains below, sequenced in a study of T cells in Graves' hyperthyroidism and ophthalmopathy. Amplified TCR beta CDR3 regions came from RNA transcripts. The HTBI primer set drove a first-round RT-PCR of the TCR CDR3. MiXCR was run by TCRdb on the multiplex PCR reads, yielding one entry per CDR3 protein. The sample lists around 420,000 distinct CDR3 sequences; approximately 15% were seen once. Sequencing was done on a sample of blood. The receptors derive from a woman younger than 30 with Graves' hyperthyroidism.

This clonotype came up a few times. This chain links TRBV10-1 with TRBJ2-3, with TRBD2 matching over 10 bases. CDR1 is WNHNN, CDR2 SYGVQD, per germline (reference sequence). The CDR3 runs 15 residues. The V and J ends lost 5 bases and 5 bases, in that order; junction bases with no gene match: 7. CDR3 sequence reads: CASSRIAGGIDTQYF. CDR3 DNA: TGCGCCAGCAGTAGAATAGCGGGAGGTATAGATACGCAGTATTTT.

The chain uses TRBV20-1 and TRBJ2-3; tentatively, D is TRBD2 (6 bases). The V and J ends lost 0 bases and 3 bases respectively, with 13 bases between them. Germline V gene lookup returns CDR1 DFQATT and CDR2 SNEGSKA (reference sequence). The CDR3 is 15 amino acids. The CDR3 sequence: CSARDLPGRTDTQYF. CDR3 coding DNA: TGCAGTGCTAGAGATCTTCCCGGGAGAACAGATACGCAGTATTTT.

This chain uses TRBV27 with TRBJ2-1; D gene unclear. The CDR3 is 11 amino acids. Germline CDR1 MNHEY, CDR2 SMNVEV (reference sequence). Trimming pared 8 bases from V and 9 bases from J, leaving 11 bases between. The CDR3 loop reads CASYYGPEQFF. The CDR3 DNA is TGTGCCAGCTACTACGGGCCTGAGCAGTTCTTC.

This clonotype was seen ten or more times. The chain recombines TRBV5-6 with TRBJ2-5, with 11 bases fitting TRBD2. Germline V gives CDR1 SGHDT, CDR2 YYEEEE. The CDR3 spans 16 residues. After removal of 3 bases from V and 2 bases from J, the junction contained 6 bases not matched to a gene. The CDR3: CASSSPGTSGQETQYF. In nucleotides, the CDR3 is TGTGCCAGCAGCTCGCCGGGGACTAGCGGTCAAGAGACCCAGTACTTC. The full variable domain, completed using reference TRBV5-6 and TRBJ2-5, is DAGVTQSPTHLIKTRGQQVTLRCSPKSGHDTVSWYQQALGQGPQFIFQYYEEEERQRGNFPDRFSGHQFPNYSSELNVNALLLGDSALYLCASSSPGTSGQETQYFGPGTRLLVL.

The chain joins TRBV11-2 to TRBJ1-1, with a possible D match to TRBD1 (5 bases). CDR3 size: 16 residues. The ends were cut back, 5 bases at V and 5 bases at J, with 21 bases in the middle. Per the germline V gene, CDR1 is SGHAT and CDR2 is FQNNGV. CDR3 sequence: CASSRLFKGRETEAFF. CDR3 nucleotide sequence: TGTGCCAGCAGCCGGCTGTTTAAGGGGAGGGAAACTGAAGCTTTCTTT. The whole variable domain, filled in from reference TRBV11-2 and TRBJ1-1, reads EAGVAQSPRYKIIEKRQSVAFWCNPISGHATLYWYQQILGQGPKLLIQFQNNGVVDDSQLPKDRFSAERLKGVDSTLKIQPAKLEDSAVYLCASSRLFKGRETEAFFGQGTRLTVV.

This clonotype was recorded at least ten times. The chain recombines TRBV7-8 with TRBJ1-5; D remains unclear. The CDR3 covers 12 residues. The V end was cut by 6 bases, the J end by 3 bases, with 6 bases between. Germline CDR1 reads SGHVS; CDR2 reads FQNEAQ. For the CDR3, the DNA is TGTGCCAGCAGTGACTACAATCAGCCCCAGCATTTT. Its translation is CASSDYNQPQHF.

CDR3 region: CASSNRYQETQYF. For the CDR3, the DNA is TGTGCCAGCAGTAACCGGTACCAAGAGACCCAGTACTTC. V gene TRBV27 combines with J gene TRBJ2-5; D is unclear. The CDR3 spans 13 residues. Germline V gives CDR1 MNHEY, CDR2 SMNVEV (reference sequence). V shed 5 bases and J shed 0 bases, with 7 bases lying between them.

Comment on this clonotype: This may come from a read error, since a much larger clone is one base off. The V gene is TRBV3-1, the J gene TRBJ2-3; TRBD1 is a possible D gene (6 bases). The better agreement between TRBJ1-5 and the DNA end casts doubt on the J call. The CDR3 has 15 residues. From germline, CDR1 is LGHDT and CDR2 YNNKEL (reference sequence). The CDR3 nucleotides read TGTGCCAGCAGCCAAGCGGGCGGGGGGCGAGATACGCAGCATTTT. Its translation: CASSQAGGGRDTQHF.

This clonotype was detected ten times or more. V and J are TRBV12-3 or TRBV12-4 and TRBJ2-7, with TRBD1 as a possible D gene (5 bases). The length of the CDR3 is 12 residues. Trimming cost V 8 bases and J 2 bases, with 10 bases left between them. The CDR3 is CASGSGTYEQYF. DNA for the CDR3: TGTGCCAGCGGCTCAGGGACCTACGAGCAGTACTTC.

This clonotype was detected many times. The chain is built from TRBV6-1 and TRBJ2-6, with D possibly TRBD2 on 5 matching bases. Germline CDR1 and CDR2: MNHNS and SASEGT. V gave up 5 bases and J gave up 9 bases, with 20 bases separating them. This CDR3 spans 16 amino acids. This CDR3 reads CASSSNEGTNLNVLTF. As DNA, the CDR3 is TGTGCCAGCAGTTCGAATGAGGGTACAAACCTCAACGTCCTGACTTTC.

The sample holds a few counts of this clonotype. J is TRBJ2-5 and V is TRBV10-3; D gene ambiguous. Per germline, CDR1 ENHRY and CDR2 SYGVKD. The CDR3 length is 14 residues. The V and J ends lost 2 bases and 3 bases respectively, with 10 bases between them. The CDR3 region is CAISERADEETQYF. Here the CDR3 DNA reads TGTGCCATCAGTGAGAGGGCAGACGAAGAGACCCAGTACTTC.

This clonotype was detected many times. J is TRBJ1-5 and V is TRBV18; D unresolved. The germline CDR1 and CDR2 sequences are KGHSH and LQKENI. Trimming pared 6 bases from V and 9 bases from J, leaving 9 bases between. CDR3 length: 11 amino acids. For the CDR3, the DNA is TGTGCCAGCTCGGGCAACGGGCCCCAGCATTTT. Translated: CASSGNGPQHF.

The sample holds many counts of this clonotype. The chain couples TRBV11-2 to TRBJ2-7, with 8 nucleotides matching TRBD1. Germline trimming cut 4 bases from V and 2 bases from J; bases unmatched to any gene: 4. The CDR3 has 14 residues. Germline V lookup: CDR1 SGHAT, CDR2 FQNNGV. CDR3 sequence: CASSSPDRAYEQYF. Written as DNA, the CDR3 is TGTGCCAGCAGCTCCCCGGACAGGGCCTACGAGCAGTACTTC.

The gene calls are TRBV12-3 or TRBV12-4 and TRBJ2-2; D may be TRBD1 (6 bases). Trimming took off 5 bases at V and 6 bases at J, with 10 bases between the two ends. The CDR3 length is 13 residues. As DNA, the CDR3 is TGTGCCAGCAGTAACAGGGTCGCCGGGGAGCTGTTTTTT. It specifies CASSNRVAGELFF.

This clonotype was observed many times. The rearrangement joins TRBV18 to TRBJ1-5; 9 positions match TRBD1. The trim removed 6 bases at V and 6 bases at J, leaving 9 bases unmatched. The CDR3 length is 15 residues. From germline, CDR1 is KGHSH and CDR2 LQKENI. CDR3 in amino acids: CASSPNRGQGQPQHF. CDR3 sequence (DNA): TGTGCCAGCTCCCCAAACAGGGGGCAGGGTCAGCCCCAGCATTTT.

This clonotype was counted at least ten times. The chain joins TRBV13 to TRBJ2-7; weak D call: TRBD1 (6 bases). The length of the CDR3 is 16 residues. The germline V gene has CDR1 PRHDT and CDR2 FYEKMQ (reference sequence). Trimming shortened V by 1 base and J by 1 base, and 14 bases separated the two germline ends. The CDR3, as DNA: TGTGCCAGCAGCTTAGCCCCGGGACACCAATCCTACGAGCAGTACTTC. The encoded protein is CASSLAPGHQSYEQYF.